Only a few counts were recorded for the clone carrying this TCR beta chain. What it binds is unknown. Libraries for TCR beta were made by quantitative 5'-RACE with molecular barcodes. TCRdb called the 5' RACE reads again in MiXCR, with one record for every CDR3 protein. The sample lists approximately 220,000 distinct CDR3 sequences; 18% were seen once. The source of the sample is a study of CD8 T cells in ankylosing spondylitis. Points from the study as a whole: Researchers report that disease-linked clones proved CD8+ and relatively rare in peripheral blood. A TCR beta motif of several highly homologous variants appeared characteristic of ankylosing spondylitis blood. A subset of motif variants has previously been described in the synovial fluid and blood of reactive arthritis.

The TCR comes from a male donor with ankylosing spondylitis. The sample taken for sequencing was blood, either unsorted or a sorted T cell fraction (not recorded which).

CDR3 protein: CASSDGGTSGTYNEQFF. CDR3 coding DNA: TGTGCCAGCAGTGATGGGGGGACTAGCGGAACCTACAATGAGCAGTTCTTC. V and J are TRBV25-1 and TRBJ2-1, with 11 bases aligning to TRBD2. CDR1 is MGHDK and CDR2 is SYGVNS in the germline V gene. This CDR3 contains 17 residues. J was trimmed by 2 bases and V by 3 bases; bases with no gene match: 6.